This T cell receptor beta chain was sequenced for a study of blood T cell repertoires in COVID-19. Sequencing was performed with immunoSEQ multiplex PCR; in TCRdb, only in-frame clones are kept and a portion is missing. Of approximately 12,000 clones listed, just over 70% are singletons. Those enrolled in Seattle joined during active infection and were followed longitudinally afterward. This CDR3 region has 15 residues. Trimming took 4 bases from V and 3 from J, leaving 16 bases between them. Germline V CDR1 and CDR2: SGHDT, YYEEEE. This chain uses TRBV5-6 with TRBJ1-1; no reliable D call. This clonotype was sampled from a man aged 60 to 69 with COVID-19, enrolled during active disease. Specimen: peripheral blood. This CDR3 reads CASSILSFWDTEAFF. The CDR3 region has the DNA TGTGCCAGCAGCATACTATCGTTTTGGGACACTGAAGCTTTCTTT.